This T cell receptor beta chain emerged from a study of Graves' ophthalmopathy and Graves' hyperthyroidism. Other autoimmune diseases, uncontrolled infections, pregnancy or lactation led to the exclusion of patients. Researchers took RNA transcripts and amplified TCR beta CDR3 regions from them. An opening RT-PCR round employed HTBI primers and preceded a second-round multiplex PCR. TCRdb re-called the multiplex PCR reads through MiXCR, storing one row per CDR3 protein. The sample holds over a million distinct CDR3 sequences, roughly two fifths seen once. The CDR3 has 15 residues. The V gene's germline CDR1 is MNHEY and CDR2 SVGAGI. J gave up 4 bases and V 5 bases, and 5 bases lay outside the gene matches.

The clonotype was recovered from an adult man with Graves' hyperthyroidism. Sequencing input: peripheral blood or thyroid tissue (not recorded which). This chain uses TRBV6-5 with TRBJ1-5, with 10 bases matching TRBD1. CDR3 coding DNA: TGTGCCAGCAGTCGGGACAGGGGCCAAAATCAGCCCCAGCATTTT. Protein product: CASSRDRGQNQPQHF.